The T cell receptor beta chain under discussion was sequenced for a study of OX40 agonist ivuxolimab in advanced cancers. Across the whole study: Patients received intravenous ivuxolimab every 2 weeks at 0.01 to 10 mg/kg. Of the patients, three showed partial responses, one with hepatocellular carcinoma and two with cutaneous melanoma. Broader study findings: Among expanded peripheral T cells, antigen specificity went undetermined.

Of note for this clone: Its antigen is unidentified.

Profiled with immunoSEQ multiplex PCR; TCRdb holds only in-frame clones, not every one. The repertoire holds some 70,000 clones, with roughly 87% as singletons. CDR1 is SGHDN, CDR2 FVKESK, per germline. Between the trimmed V and J ends, which lost 4 bases and 2 bases, there was a span of 9 bases. The CDR3 is 14 residues long. The chain has TRBV14 and TRBJ2-1; no clear D. The receptor comes from an adult with an advanced solid tumor such as melanoma, head and neck, liver or kidney cancer. The source was CD4+ or CD8+ T cells sorted from blood, collected in a trial of the OX40 agonist ivuxolimab. In nucleotides, the CDR3 is TGTGCCAGCAGCCGCCCGCAGACCTACAATGAGCAGTTCTTC. Translated, it gives CASSRPQTYNEQFF.